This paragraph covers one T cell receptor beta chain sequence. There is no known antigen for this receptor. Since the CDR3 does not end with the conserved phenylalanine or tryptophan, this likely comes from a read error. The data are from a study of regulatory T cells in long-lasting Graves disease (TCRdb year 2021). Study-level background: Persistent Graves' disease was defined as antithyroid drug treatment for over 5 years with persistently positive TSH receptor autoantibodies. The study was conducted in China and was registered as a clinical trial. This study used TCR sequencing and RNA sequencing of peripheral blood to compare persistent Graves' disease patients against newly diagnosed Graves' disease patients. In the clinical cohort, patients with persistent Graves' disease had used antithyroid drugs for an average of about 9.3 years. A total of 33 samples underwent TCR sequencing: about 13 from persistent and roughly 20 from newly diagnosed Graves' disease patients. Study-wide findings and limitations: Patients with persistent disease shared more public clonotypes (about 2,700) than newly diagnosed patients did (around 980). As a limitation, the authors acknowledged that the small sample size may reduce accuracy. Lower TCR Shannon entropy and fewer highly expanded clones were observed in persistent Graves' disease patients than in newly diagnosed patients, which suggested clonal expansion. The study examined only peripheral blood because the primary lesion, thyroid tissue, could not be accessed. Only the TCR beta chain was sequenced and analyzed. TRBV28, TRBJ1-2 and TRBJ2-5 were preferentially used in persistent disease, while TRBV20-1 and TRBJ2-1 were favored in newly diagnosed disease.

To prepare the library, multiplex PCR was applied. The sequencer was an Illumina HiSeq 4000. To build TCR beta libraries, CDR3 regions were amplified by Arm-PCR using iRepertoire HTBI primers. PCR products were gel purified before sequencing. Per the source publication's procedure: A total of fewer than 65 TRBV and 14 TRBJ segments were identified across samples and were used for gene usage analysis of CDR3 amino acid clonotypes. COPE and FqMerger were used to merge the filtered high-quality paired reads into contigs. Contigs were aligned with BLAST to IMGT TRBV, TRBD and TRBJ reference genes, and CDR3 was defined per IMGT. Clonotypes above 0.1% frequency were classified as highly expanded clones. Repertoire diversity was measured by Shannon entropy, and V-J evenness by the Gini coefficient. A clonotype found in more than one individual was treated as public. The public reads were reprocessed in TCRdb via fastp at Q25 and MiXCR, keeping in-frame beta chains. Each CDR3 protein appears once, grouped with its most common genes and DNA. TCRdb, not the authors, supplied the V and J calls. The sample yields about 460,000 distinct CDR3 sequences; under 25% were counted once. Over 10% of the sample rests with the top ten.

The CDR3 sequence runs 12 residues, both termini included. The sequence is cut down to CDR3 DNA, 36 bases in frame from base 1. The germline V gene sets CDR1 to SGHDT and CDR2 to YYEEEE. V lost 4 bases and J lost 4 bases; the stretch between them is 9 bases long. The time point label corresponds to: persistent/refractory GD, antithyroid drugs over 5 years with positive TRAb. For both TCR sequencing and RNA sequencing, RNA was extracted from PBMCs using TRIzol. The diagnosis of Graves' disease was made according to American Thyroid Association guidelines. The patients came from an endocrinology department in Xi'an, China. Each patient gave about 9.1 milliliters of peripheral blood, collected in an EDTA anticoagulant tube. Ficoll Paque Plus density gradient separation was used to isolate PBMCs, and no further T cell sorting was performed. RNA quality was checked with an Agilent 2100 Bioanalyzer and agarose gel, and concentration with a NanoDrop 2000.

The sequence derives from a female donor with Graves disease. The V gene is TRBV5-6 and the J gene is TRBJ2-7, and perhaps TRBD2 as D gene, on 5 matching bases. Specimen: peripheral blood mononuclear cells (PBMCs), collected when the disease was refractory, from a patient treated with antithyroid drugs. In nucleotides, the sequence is TGTGCCAGCAGCCGACGGACTTACGAGCAGTACCTC. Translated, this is CASSRRTYEQYL.